This record concerns one T cell receptor beta chain sequence. Its target is unknown. This CDR3 region has 16 residues. CDR1 is MDHEN and CDR2 is SYDVKM in the germline V gene. Losses at the gene ends were 1 base for V and 1 base for J; bases not matched to a gene: 3. These data originate in a study of T cell responses to AZD1222 COVID-19 vaccine. Study context: Second-dose schedules of about 4 or about 12 weeks were combined. Broader study findings: Variant regions that are unmutated are reportedly the target of nearly half of spike-specific TCRs. The peak T cell response came first, and repertoires were sampled only after it.

The assay was immunoSEQ multiplex PCR, and TCRdb's table has in-frame clones only and misses some. Here the sample spans about 130,000 clones, more than 75% being singletons. This chain joins TRBV28 and TRBJ1-5; 8 bases agree with TRBD1. The sample in question was peripheral blood, obtained on day 0 of AZD1222 vaccination. This sequence originates from an adult in good health. The CDR3 sequence: CASSLSGQGSNQPQHF. The DNA of the CDR3 is TGTGCCAGCAGTTTATCCGGACAGGGCAGCAATCAGCCCCAGCATTTT.